The 30 T cell receptor beta chains listed next were all sequenced from one sample in a study of T cell changes during pregnancy in multiple sclerosis. Sequencing was performed with immunoSEQ multiplex PCR; in TCRdb, only in-frame clones are kept and a portion is missing. The table includes 85,000 to 100,000 clones, 85% to 95% detected once. Here the sequenced sample was peripheral blood, taken in the first trimester of pregnancy. The receptors here all came from a female donor with multiple sclerosis, enrolled in a pregnancy study.

The chain is built from TRBV5-6 and TRBJ2-3, with 10 bases lining up with TRBD2. The CDR3 consists of 17 residues. Germline trimming cut 0 bases from V and 5 bases from J; bases unmatched to any gene: 9. Germline assignment: CDR1 SGHDT and CDR2 YYEEEE. The CDR3 protein is CASSLGAGGPRGDTQYF. The CDR3 nucleotides are TGTGCCAGCAGCTTGGGAGCGGGAGGGCCCCGGGGAGATACGCAGTATTTT. Complete variable domain (other parts from reference TRBV5-6 and TRBJ2-3): DAGVTQSPTHLIKTRGQQVTLRCSPKSGHDTVSWYQQALGQGPQFIFQYYEEEERQRGNFPDRFSGHQFPNYSSELNVNALLLGDSALYLCASSLGAGGPRGDTQYFGPGTRLTVL.

V gene TRBV28 combines with J gene TRBJ1-5; D possibly corresponds to TRBD1 (5 bases). This CDR3 has 12 residues. V lost 7 bases and J 9 bases, leaving 13 bases between the germline ends. The germline V gene encodes CDR1 MDHEN and CDR2 SYDVKM. For the CDR3, the DNA is TGTGCCAGCAAAGCGGGGGATCGGCCCCAGCATTTT. Its protein is CASKAGDRPQHF.

CDR3 DNA sequence: TGCAGCGTCGATTTCAGGGGGCGATCTGGCACTGAAGCTTTCTTT. This codes for CSVDFRGRSGTEAFF. This sequence joins TRBV29-1 and TRBJ1-1; TRBD1 matches at 8 bases. Looked up from germline, CDR1 is SQVTM and CDR2 is ANQGSEA. After removal of 6 bases from V and 4 bases from J, the junction contained 13 bases not matched to a gene. There are 15 residues in the CDR3.

In DNA, the CDR3 is TGTGCCTGGAGTGCCGCAGATACGCAGTATTTT. Translated, it gives CAWSAADTQYF. This chain connects TRBV30 to TRBJ2-3; no clear D gene. CDR1 GTSNPN and CDR2 SVGIG come from the germline V gene (reference sequence). V dropped 1 base and J dropped 4 bases, with 3 bases sitting between them. The length of the CDR3 is 11 residues.

The CDR3 nucleotides are TGTGCCAGCAGCTTACGGGGTACCCTCTCCTACAATGAGCAGTTCTTC. Its translation is CASSLRGTLSYNEQFF. The gene calls are TRBV7-3 and TRBJ2-1, with D maybe TRBD2 (5 bases). The CDR3 length is 16 residues. With 2 bases removed from V and 0 bases from J, the gap between germline ends came to 11 bases. CDR1 and CDR2 from the germline V gene are SGHTA and FQGTGA.

The genes are TRBV2 and TRBJ2-3; the D gene is possibly TRBD2 (6 bases). In germline, CDR1 is SNHLY, CDR2 FYNNEI. Trimming took 6 bases from V and 4 from J, leaving 14 bases between them. The CDR3 is 14 residues long. CDR3 nucleotides: TGTGCCAGCAGGGGCGGGGCCAAGGCAGATACGCAGTATTTT. Its protein product is CASRGGAKADTQYF.

V usage is TRBV7-6 and J usage is TRBJ2-1, with D tentatively TRBD2 (5 bases). The CDR3 sequence is 13 residues long. Trimming took off 1 base at V and 7 bases at J, with 8 bases between the two ends. CDR1 and CDR2 from the germline V gene are SGHVS and FNYEAQ. Written as DNA, the CDR3 is TGTGCCAGCAGCTTAGTGCCGGGGAATGAGCAGTTCTTC. This gives the protein CASSLVPGNEQFF.

The sample holds one count of this clone. The gene calls are TRBV5-1 and TRBJ1-1, with 7 bases fitting TRBD1. With V trimmed by 1 base and J by 1 base, 13 bases remained unmatched. This CDR3 region has 18 residues. Germline V CDR1 and CDR2: SGHRS, YFSETQ. For the CDR3, the DNA is TGCGCCAGCAGCTTGTCTAGCAGGGGGGCCCGTTGGAACACTGAAGCTTTCTTT. Amino acid sequence: CASSLSSRGARWNTEAFF.

The chain joins TRBV7-9 to TRBJ2-5, with a tentative D call TRBD2 (6 bases). Trimming removed 0 bases from V and 5 bases from J, with 13 bases in between. The length of the CDR3 is 15 residues. Germline values: CDR1 SEHNR, CDR2 FQNEAQ (reference sequence). This CDR3 is CASSLASGFGETQYF. DNA for the CDR3: TGTGCCAGCAGCTTAGCAAGCGGGTTCGGGGAGACCCAGTACTTC.

The CDR3 here is CASSQDTGQASPEQFF. The DNA for the CDR3 is TGTGCCAGCAGCCAAGATACGGGACAGGCCTCCCCGGAGCAGTTCTTC. The chain has TRBV4-2 and TRBJ2-1; the match to TRBD1 covers 8 bases. This CDR3 is 16 amino acids long. Germline CDR1 is LGHNA and CDR2 is YNFKEQ. V shed 0 bases, J shed 10 bases, and the junction held 11 bases outside the gene matches.

The chain's CDR3 is CASSPGTGRDYGYTF. CDR3 coding DNA: TGTGCCAGCAGTCCGGGGACAGGGAGGGACTATGGCTACACCTTC. V is TRBV27 and J is TRBJ1-2; TRBD1 agrees at 9 bases. The CDR3 is 15 residues long. Germline V gene data show CDR1 as MNHEY and CDR2 as SMNVEV (reference sequence). With V trimmed by 5 bases and J by 3 bases, 7 bases remained unmatched.

The V call is TRBV7-6, the J call TRBJ2-3; 7 nucleotides align to TRBD1. The CDR3 has 16 amino acids. Germline lookup yields CDR1 SGHVS and CDR2 FNYEAQ. Trimming at V came to 5 bases and at J to 4 bases, leaving 12 bases not matched to a gene. The DNA of the CDR3 is TGTGCCAGCAGCATCACCGGGACAGCGACGCCAGATACGCAGTATTTT. Amino acids: CASSITGTATPDTQYF.

The chain recombines TRBV19 with TRBJ1-1; D gene unclear. CDR1 is LNHDA, CDR2 SQIVND, per germline (reference sequence). V shed 1 base and J shed 6 bases, with 6 bases lying between them. The CDR3 has 12 amino acids. Written as DNA, the CDR3 is TGTGCCAGTAGTATAGGGTCAGCTGAAGCTTTCTTT. Protein: CASSIGSAEAFF.

This rearrangement joins TRBV27 to TRBJ1-5; maybe TRBD1 (6 bases). There are 15 residues in the CDR3. V was trimmed by 3 bases and J by 4 bases, leaving 13 bases between them. The germline V gene has CDR1 MNHEY and CDR2 SMNVEV (reference sequence). DNA of the CDR3: TGTGCCAGCAGTTTGGGGACACTTCCAAATCAGCCCCAGCATTTT. Translated: CASSLGTLPNQPQHF.

The CDR3 loop reads CASSMGQGIHQPQHF. CDR3 nucleotides: TGTGCCAGTAGTATGGGACAGGGGATTCATCAGCCCCAGCATTTT. The V gene is TRBV19, the J gene TRBJ1-5; TRBD1 agrees at 10 bases. V shed 3 bases, J shed 5 bases, and the junction held 4 bases outside the gene matches. Germline V CDR1 and CDR2: LNHDA, SQIVND (reference sequence). The CDR3 runs to 15 residues.

The rearrangement uses TRBV5-4 and TRBJ2-1, with D perhaps TRBD1 (5 bases). Trimming stripped 2 bases from V and 5 bases from J, with 14 bases between. Germline V gives CDR1 SGHNT, CDR2 YYREEE (reference sequence). The CDR3 covers 15 residues. CDR3 sequence reads: CASSLGVGRDNEQFF. In nucleotides, the CDR3 is TGTGCCAGCAGCTTAGGGGTAGGTAGAGACAATGAGCAGTTCTTC.

The gene calls are TRBV7-9 and TRBJ2-7; D might be TRBD2 (8 bases). Trimming took off 4 bases at V and 4 bases at J, with 17 bases between the two ends. Germline CDR1 is SEHNR and CDR2 is FQNEAQ (reference sequence). The CDR3 runs to 15 residues. The CDR3 nucleotides read TGTGCCAGCAGCTCCGGGAGGGGGCGTGAATACGAGCAGTACTTC. Translating it yields CASSSGRGREYEQYF. The whole variable domain, filled in from reference TRBV7-9 and TRBJ2-7, reads DTGVSQNPRHKITKRGQNVTFRCDPISEHNRLYWYRQTLGQGPEFLTYFQNEAQLEKSRLLSDRFSAERPKGSFSTLEIQRTEQGDSAMYLCASSSGRGREYEQYFGPGTRLTVT.

The chain carries TRBV27 and TRBJ1-5; tentatively, D is TRBD1 (6 bases). The CDR3 spans 14 residues. V shed 6 bases and J shed 0 bases, with 9 bases lying between them. Germline V CDR1 and CDR2: MNHEY, SMNVEV (reference sequence). CDR3 nucleotides: TGTGCCAGCAGGGACAGTCTTAGCAATCAGCCCCAGCATTTT. This sequence encodes CASRDSLSNQPQHF.

The V call is TRBV5-1, the J call TRBJ2-3; 8 bases align to TRBD2. V was pared by 5 bases and J by 4 bases, with 12 bases of the junction left unmatched. CDR3 length: 16 amino acids. Per germline, CDR1 SGHRS and CDR2 YFSETQ. Here the CDR3 reads CASRTGLAGGPDTQYF. The CDR3 DNA is TGCGCCAGCAGAACGGGGCTAGCGGGTGGCCCAGATACGCAGTATTTT.

The chain joins TRBV27 to TRBJ2-5, with D possibly matching TRBD2 (5 bases). Germline V CDR1 and CDR2: MNHEY, SMNVEV (reference sequence). Trimming pared 7 bases from V and 1 base from J, leaving 13 bases between. CDR3 length equals 14 residues. The CDR3 DNA follows: TGTGCCAGCACCCTGGAAGGGAGCCAAGAGACCCAGTACTTC. Its translation: CASTLEGSQETQYF.

The chain couples TRBV27 to TRBJ1-2, with D unresolved. The germline gives CDR1 MNHEY, CDR2 SMNVEV (reference sequence). The CDR3 sequence is 13 residues long. The V end was cut by 6 bases, the J end by 6 bases, with 14 bases between. The CDR3 sequence: CASSPGSYHGYTF. In DNA form, the CDR3 reads TGTGCCAGCAGCCCTGGGAGTTATCATGGCTACACCTTC.

The V gene is TRBV9, the J gene TRBJ2-1; unclear D gene. Germline-derived CDR1 and CDR2 are SGDLS and YYNGEE. This CDR3 spans 15 amino acids. V was pared by 0 bases and J by 7 bases, with 14 bases between. For the CDR3, the DNA is TGTGCCAGCAGCGTAGAAGTCCCTGGAGTGAATGAGCAGTTCTTC. Amino acids: CASSVEVPGVNEQFF.

V usage is TRBV7-9 and J usage is TRBJ2-1; D gene ambiguous. The CDR3 loop spans 16 amino acids. Trimming shortened V by 2 bases and J by 7 bases, and 18 bases separated the two germline ends. From germline, CDR1 is SEHNR and CDR2 FQNEAQ (reference sequence). The CDR3 spells CASSLNPADLKNEQFF. The CDR3 DNA reads as TGTGCCAGCAGCTTAAATCCCGCCGACTTAAAAAATGAGCAGTTCTTC.

This clone showed up just a few times. The V and J genes are TRBV15 and TRBJ1-4; 10 bases are a match to TRBD1. Germline V gives CDR1 LNHNV, CDR2 YYDKDF (reference sequence). Germline trimming cut 1 base from V and 7 bases from J; bases unmatched to any gene: 3. CDR3 length: 15 residues. The CDR3 here is CATSRADRGIEKLFF. CDR3 sequence (DNA): TGTGCCACCAGCAGAGCGGACAGGGGGATTGAAAAACTGTTTTTT.

This chain links TRBV12-5 with TRBJ1-1; D uncertain. The CDR3 covers 15 residues. Germline CDR1 LGHNT, CDR2 FRNRAP. Deletions cut 1 base from V and 4 bases from J, with 13 bases between. The CDR3 DNA reads TGTGCTAGTGGTTTGGCAATACGGGATTCCACTGAAGCTTTCTTT. Translation gives CASGLAIRDSTEAFF.

V gene TRBV5-4 combines with J gene TRBJ2-3; 7 bases match TRBD1. Germline CDR1 SGHNT, CDR2 YYREEE (reference sequence). The J segment lost 2 bases and the V segment lost 4 bases, leaving 10 bases of the junction unmatched. This CDR3 region has 16 residues. CDR3 loop: CASSMTGLRHTDTQYF. The DNA of the CDR3 is TGTGCCAGCAGCATGACAGGGTTGAGACACACAGATACGCAGTATTTT. Together with reference TRBV5-4 and TRBJ2-3, the CDR3 gives the full variable domain: ETGVTQSPTHLIKTRGQQVTLRCSSQSGHNTVSWYQQALGQGPQFIFQYYREEENGRGNFPPRFSGLQFPNYSSELNVNALELDDSALYLCASSMTGLRHTDTQYFGPGTRLTVL.

The chain links TRBV28 to TRBJ2-7, with TRBD2 identical over 12 bases. Germline V gene lookup returns CDR1 MDHEN and CDR2 SYDVKM. The trim removed 4 bases at V and 4 bases at J, leaving 5 bases unmatched. The CDR3 loop spans 15 amino acids. The DNA for the CDR3 is TGTGCCAGCAGTTCGGATCTAGCGGGAGGGTACGAGCAGTACTTC. Protein: CASSSDLAGGYEQYF.

The V and J genes are TRBV7-9 and TRBJ2-1; the match to TRBD2 covers 15 bases. The CDR3 consists of 17 residues. With V trimmed by 1 base and J by 10 bases, 8 bases remained unmatched. Germline V gives CDR1 SEHNR, CDR2 FQNEAQ (reference sequence). The CDR3 nucleotides are TGTGCCAGCAGCTTAGGGGGAGGACTAGCGGGAGGGAGGGAGCAGTTCTTC. Translating gives CASSLGGGLAGGREQFF.

The chain uses TRBV5-1 and TRBJ1-2; 7 bases are shared with TRBD1. The CDR3 covers 15 residues. V lost 0 bases to trimming and J lost 9 bases; unmatched junction nucleotides: 11. The germline V gene encodes CDR1 SGHRS and CDR2 YFSETQ. In DNA, the CDR3 is TGCGCCAGCAGCTTGGACGGACAGGAGGGTAGTCGCTACACCTTC. Protein sequence: CASSLDGQEGSRYTF.

This clone was seen a single time. V and J are TRBV6-6 and TRBJ1-5, with D maybe TRBD1 (5 bases). The V end was cut by 6 bases, the J end by 1 base, with 7 bases between. CDR1 and CDR2 (germline): MNHNY, SVGAGI (reference sequence). CDR3 length: 13 residues. CDR3 nucleotide sequence: TGTGCCAGCAGGGGGGGAAGCAATCAGCCCCAGCATTTT. This gives the protein CASRGGSNQPQHF.